A single T cell receptor (beta chain) is shown here with its context. Its specificity is not known. This specimen comes from a study of shared clonotypes between healthy human individuals. The data were produced by immunoSEQ multiplex PCR, yet TCRdb's version contains in-frame clones alone and is incomplete. This sample has fewer than 1 million clones, with 96% found just once. Study-wide results and caveats: Among four donors, approximately 5.4% of naive CD4 clonotypes were found in common.

CDR1 is SGHDN, CDR2 FVKESK, per germline. V was pared by 0 bases and J by 0 bases, with 24 bases between. This CDR3 is built from 21 residues. CD8 cells regarded as naive lacked CD45RO, were positively chosen for CCR7, and omitted terminally differentiated effector memory CD45RA+ cells. The sample was naive CD8+ T cells sorted from blood. The chain couples TRBV14 to TRBJ2-1; D remains ambiguous. The sequence was obtained from a man aged 30-40 years in good health. The CDR3 bases are TGTGCCAGCAGCCAAGAGATAGGGTTGGCGGAAATTTTTAGCTCCTACAATGAGCAGTTCTTC. This encodes CASSQEIGLAEIFSSYNEQFF.